This record looks at one TCR beta chain sequence and its context. Only a few counts were recorded for this clone. There is no known antigen for this receptor. Base quality data are lacking; no much larger clone is found one base away. V is reduced by 0 bases and J by 2 bases, leaving a spacing of 7 bases between them. Including cysteine and phenylalanine, the CDR3 has 14 amino acids. Of all the DNA, just the CDR3 is kept, 42 bases in frame from base 1. From the germline V gene, CDR1 is ENHRY and CDR2 is SYGVKD. In total, more than 500 healthy bone marrow donors made up the cohort. At the time of sampling, all cohort members were nominally healthy, though unrecorded immune exposures were likely present. The donor tested CMV seropositive and was one of the 289 seropositive cohort members. Each donor provided a peripheral blood sample, and peripheral blood mononuclear cells were used for TCR beta sequencing. The Qiagen DNeasy Blood Extraction Kit was used to extract genomic DNA from the blood cell samples.

The sample belongs to a study of cytomegalovirus exposure and HLA in healthy donors listed by TCRdb under 2017. Concerning the study at large: An earlier analysis of around 600 of the donors reported approximately 290 Gb of sequence data and around 120 million unique TCR beta sequences from around 200 million T cells. The study aimed to test whether cataloging public T cell receptors could reveal signatures of past pathogen exposure. Of the roughly 400 genotyped donors, around 81% fell in the genetic ancestry cluster associated with self-reported Caucasian donors. Approximately 310 gigabases of sequencing data and tens of millions of unique TCR sequences were included in an early release covering 550 to 800 HLA-typed donors. Among some 400 genotyped donors of the cohort, an average of approximately 240,000 unique TCR beta nucleotide sequences was sequenced per donor, of which about 18% were non-productive. In addition to the first cohort of 650 to 800 subjects, a separate validation cohort of 120 different subjects was used. An earlier analysis of a few hundred of the donors applied high-throughput TCR beta sequencing to assess whether each TCR beta V gene segment acted as functional or pseudogenic. The later analysis used no new phenotypic data to find candidate immune exposures, relying instead on TCR beta sequences and their occurrence across donors. In a later genetic analysis, genome-wide SNP genotypes for about three fifths of the roughly 670 donors were used, and that subset was treated as a discovery cohort. Roughly 5 DR-DQ haplotypes were handled as single units for association and clustering, since linkage in the cohort was strong. Typing coverage varied by locus: roughly 620-640 donors for A, B, C, DRB1 and DQB1; approximately 520 for DQA1; approximately 570 for DPA1; under 490 for DPB1. Donor age, sex, ethnicity and CMV serostatus were collected together with the repertoire data. HLA typing covered class I and class II loci at four-digit resolution. All discovery cohort repertoires had been generated using a single sequencing platform. To predict cytomegalovirus infection status, the study combined high-throughput TCR immunosequencing, statistical association of individual TCRs with disease status, and machine learning. To study patterns of TCR occurrence, a later analysis re-analyzed previously published TCR beta repertoires from just over 650 donors and added high-resolution HLA genotyping. The study profiled the T cell repertoires of under 700 subjects by immunosequencing and related them to cytomegalovirus serostatus.

Library generation was performed with the immunoSEQ multiplex PCR assay. For the multiplex PCR, a mixture combining 60 forward primers for TCR Vbeta segments and 13 reverse primers for TCR Jbeta segments was used. Amplification of the CDR3 region of rearranged TCR beta genes was performed with a multiplex PCR assay on genomic DNA. Amplified TCR beta libraries were sequenced as 87-base-pair reads on the Illumina HiSeq System. Per the authors' processing: A later analysis counted about 80 million unique TCR beta chains across the 550 to 700 repertoires, and 10 million to 12 million of these chains were shared by at least two donors. Raw reads were error-corrected and collapsed into unique sequences by a nearest-neighbor algorithm in which closely related sequences were merged to remove PCR and sequencing errors. Alignment of CDR3 sequences to IMGT reference sequences was used to assign V, D and J gene segments. For a sequence to be retained, a match of at least six nucleotides to both a V gene segment and a J gene segment was required. Rearrangements were called productive when the CDR3 lacked stop codons and stayed in frame with V and J; all others were non-productive. Following IMGT convention, CDR3 was defined as the stretch from the second conserved V-encoded cysteine up to the conserved J-encoded phenylalanine. The earlier analysis of fewer than 700 of the donors excluded sequences that lacked an unambiguous match to a single V gene segment. An earlier analysis of 500 to 600 of the donors classified V segments as functional when productive rearrangements were above 56.7% and as segregating when the standard deviation between donors was above 5%. A statistical classification framework was developed to diagnose cytomegalovirus status using the catalog of TCR beta chain sequences. In a later analysis, V and J genes were assigned by comparing TCR nucleotide sequences against IMGT/GENE-DB human TR gene sequences. The TCRdist pipeline was used in a later analysis to assign CDR3 sequences and most-parsimonious VDJ recombination scenarios. In a later analysis, every TCR beta chain was defined by the combination of its CDR3 amino acid sequence and its V-gene family, and reads without a unique V-gene family were dropped. A later analysis removed over 500 highly shared, low-generation-probability nucleotide sequences to deal with suspected cross-contamination and a sequencing artifact. In a later analysis, a clonal expansion index for each public chain was calculated from normalized within-repertoire ranks of inferred template counts. In a later analysis, generation probabilities were computed with a VDJ recombination model fitted to out-of-frame rearrangements, and the resulting probabilities were checked against IGoR. In a later analysis, TCR-TCR, TCR-HLA and TCR-CMV co-occurrence was scored with hypergeometric tests, and a repertoire-size bias correction was applied to TCR pairs. False discovery rates were estimated in a later analysis by permuting HLA or CMV assignments 20 times. In a later analysis, co-occurring TCRs were grouped using DBSCAN, with TCRdist sequence similarity added in when clustering inside HLA-allele-positive subsets. For co-occurrence clustering, repertoires with fewer than 30,000 or more than 120,000 public chains were excluded, along with roughly 5 repertoires with anomalous nucleotide sharing. TCRdb holds this immuneACCESS table with in-frame rearrangements only. Some clones are missing; in checked studies, unresolved V genes explain under half, and the rest has no known cause. D and trimming come from the DNA, and the V and J calls and clone size come from that table. The sample table shows about 90,000 clones, and approximately 60% are seen once. The leading ten clones occupy approximately 21% of the sample.

The paper as a whole reports these results and caveats: Because HLA typing was missing for some donors at each locus, association tests included only the typed subset. A further reported finding was that TCR beta sequences accurately predicted the HLA-A and HLA-B alleles for most subjects in the first cohort. Specific HLA alleles were associated with 15,000 to 20,000 TCR beta sequences at a false discovery rate of 0.05 in a later analysis. While some public TCRs were present in many individuals, most TCR sequences turned up only very rarely across donors. In vitro tests confirmed that three of the cytomegalovirus-associated TCR beta chains recognize cytomegalovirus antigens. An association between a missense DCLRE1C variant and V-gene and J-gene trimming of TCR beta chains was found in a later genetic analysis and replicated in an independent cohort. A total of 150 to 200 TCR beta chains were listed by the study as associated with cytomegalovirus. Correlated functional status among segregating V segments might be attributable to linkage disequilibrium, but an unknown experimental factor could not be ruled out. Because counts were too low, under 20 rarely observed V segments, including chromosome 9 orphons, were left out of the earlier analysis of about 620 of the donors. According to a later genetic analysis, donors in an Asian-associated ancestry cluster had fewer N-insertions in productive TCRs than the approximately 650-donor mean. A later analysis reported that several top co-occurrence clusters appeared linked to parvovirus B19, influenza, CMV and Epstein-Barr virus. The cohort was sequenced for TCR beta chains only, and without alpha or paired-chain data the features that could be detected were limited. Presence/absence analyses assumed roughly uniform sequencing depth across donors, an assumption that may not hold. In a later analysis, the rate of TCR association differed among HLA loci, with DRB1 alleles having the most associated TCRs and HLA-C alleles having the fewest. In an earlier analysis of around 600 of the donors, most TCR beta V segments appeared in productive rearrangements about 90% or about 30% of the time, broadly matching IMGT annotations. It was suggested by the authors that the approach could potentially be generalized to other disease states and immunological phenotypes. In a later analysis, HLA-associated TCR beta chains showed more clonal expansion and lower generation probabilities than non-associated chains that were equally common. In a later analysis, most CMV-associated TCR beta chains were found to appear HLA-restricted, with HLA associations seemingly driven largely by CMV exposure. Because the 87-base-pair reads could not distinguish some IMGT-functional V segments, including TRBV6-2 and TRBV6-3, those segments were excluded. Strong co-occurrence of HLA alleles, especially DR and DQ, made assigning TCR associations to individual alleles difficult. For the cohort, immune exposure information was limited to CMV serostatus. Cytomegalovirus status was reported to be diagnosed by the classifier with high specificity and sensitivity in both the original and validation cohorts. A cluster of highly shared sequence variants was judged likely to be a technical artifact of the sequencing pipeline.

The V gene is TRBV10-3 and the J gene is TRBJ1-1; the D gene cannot be named for sure. Sequencing input: PBMCs. The receptor was isolated from a woman in her forties or fifties in good health and CMV-seropositive. The nucleotides read TGTGCCATCAGTGAGTCGAAGCCTAACACTGAAGCTTTCTTT. Its translation is CAISESKPNTEAFF.